A single TCR beta chain is shown here with its context. Its cognate antigen has yet to be identified. No much larger clone exists at a distance of one base, and base qualities are not known. The sample is drawn from a study of technical replicates of blood from a handful of donors (TCRdb year 2017). Libraries were constructed by the immunoSEQ multiplex PCR assay. What TCRdb holds here is the immuneACCESS table cut down to in-frame rearrangements. Part of the clones is not present; checked against another copy, under half of the missing clones reflect an unresolved V gene, and the others are unexplained. The sample table contains around 62,000 clones; only one count was recorded for about 97% of them. Of the sample, under 0.3% is held by the ten largest clones. Cut back by 6 bases and 4 bases, the V and J ends lie 12 bases apart. Reading from cysteine to phenylalanine, the CDR3 counts 13 amino acids. Just CDR3 DNA is preserved here, 39 bases in frame from base 1. Sequences MNHEY (CDR1) and SVGAGI (CDR2) are obtained from the germline V gene.

The origin of this receptor is a human donor in good health. What was sequenced was T cells isolated from PBMCs. In this chain, TRBV6-5 is recombined with TRBJ1-2, with the D gene too uncertain to name. The nucleotide sequence is given as TGTGCCAGCAGCCCACAAGTATTCTATGGCTACACCTTC. The resulting protein is CASSPQVFYGYTF.